The T cell receptor (beta chain) under discussion was sequenced for a study of T cell responses to AZD1222 COVID-19 vaccine. Details on this clone: Antigen unknown.

This CDR3 contains 14 residues. Per germline, CDR1 SNHLY and CDR2 FYNNEI. V was clipped by 8 bases and J by 5 bases, with 15 bases between them. Study-wide results and limits: Baseline seropositivity occurred in only six AZD1222 recipients. The repertoires were collected only after the peak T cell response. Clonal diversity was possibly underestimated; the donors were predominantly white British and more often female. Spike-specific TCR depth and breadth grew after two AZD1222 doses.

Sequencing was performed with immunoSEQ multiplex PCR; in TCRdb, only in-frame clones are kept and a portion is missing. Counted here are some 170,000 clones, roughly nine tenths occurring once; the ten biggest clones make up 4.4%. The sequence derives from an adult in good health. Sequencing was performed on peripheral blood, taken on day 0 of MenACWY control vaccination. The chain uses TRBV2 and TRBJ2-2; TRBD1 is a possible D gene (5 bases). Here the CDR3 DNA reads TGTGCCAGCCGCTCCCCCCAGGGAACCGGGGAGCTGTTTTTT. It encodes CASRSPQGTGELFF.